This T cell receptor beta chain was observed in a study of OX40 agonist ivuxolimab in advanced cancers. Study-wide context: Eligibility rules accepted prior anti-PD-1, anti-PD-L1 or anti-CTLA-4 therapy, and over 35% had some. Study results and limitations: CD4+ and CD8+ T cells in blood underwent clonal expansion by week 6 at 0.1 to 3.0 mg/kg. Compared with CD4+, CD8+ T cells on average had more expanded clones.

Generated by immunoSEQ multiplex PCR, the TCRdb table keeps only in-frame clones and is missing some. The sample carries 42,000 or so clones, approximately 80% recorded once. Trimming removed 0 bases from V and 6 bases from J, with 11 bases in between. The CDR3 sequence is 14 residues long. Germline CDR1 SGHDT, CDR2 YYEEEE. A remark on this clone: Its antigen is unidentified.

V usage is TRBV5-6 and J usage is TRBJ2-3; weak D call: TRBD2 (6 bases). The clonotype comes from an adult with an advanced solid tumor such as melanoma, head and neck, liver or kidney cancer. Sample: CD4+ or CD8+ T cells sorted from blood, taken in a trial of the OX40 agonist ivuxolimab. The CDR3 here is CASSLAGEGDTQYF. The CDR3 DNA reads as TGTGCCAGCAGCTTGGCGGGAGAAGGGGATACGCAGTATTTT. The full variable domain, with the rest looked up from reference TRBV5-6 and TRBJ2-3, is DAGVTQSPTHLIKTRGQQVTLRCSPKSGHDTVSWYQQALGQGPQFIFQYYEEEERQRGNFPDRFSGHQFPNYSSELNVNALLLGDSALYLCASSLAGEGDTQYFGPGTRLTVL.